This T cell receptor (beta chain) was identified during a study of shared clonotypes between healthy human individuals. The CDR3 length is 14 residues. Trimming took 4 bases from V and 1 from J; bases not matched to a gene: 3. Germline CDR1 is WSHSY and CDR2 is SAAADI. Study-wide points: Clonotype sharing among the donors was expected to vary with sequencing depth.

This clone was picked up one time. The antigen is undetermined. Spread over ten immunoSEQ deep assay plates, unsorted PBMC DNA underwent sequencing. Using immunoSEQ multiplex PCR, the repertoire was profiled, and TCRdb retains in-frame clones only, with some absent. Among about 480,000 clones listed, approximately 85% were seen once. Genomic DNA of unsorted samples came from 85 million to 90 million PBMCs. The chain couples TRBV10-2 to TRBJ1-1; 7 bases line up with TRBD1. The sequenced material came from PBMCs. The sequence was obtained from a woman in her thirties or forties in good health. Some clones in this sample may be carry-over from other donors' samples. The CDR3 nucleotides read TGCGCCAGCAGTGTGGGACAGTCGAACACTGAAGCTTTCTTT. This encodes CASSVGQSNTEAFF.